These T cell receptor beta chains were read from a single sample in a study of blood T cell repertoires in COVID-19. Some clones are missing from TCRdb's copy, which holds only in-frame ones; the method was immunoSEQ multiplex PCR. The data show about 200,000 clones, with about four fifths seen just once and around 9% held by the top ten. The specimen was PBMCs or T cells enriched from blood (not recorded which). Source of these receptors: a woman aged 45-60 years with acute COVID-19. CDR3s include the opening cysteine and the closing phenylalanine or tryptophan. D genes are given only for firm matches. The size field is filled for only some rows; it gives once, few, many or a size class.

D	size	V	J	DNA	CDR3
-	-	TRBV28	TRBJ1-2	TGTGCCAGCAGTACTACAGGGTATGGCTACACCTTC	CASSTTGYGYTF
TRBD1	-	TRBV6-1	TRBJ1-5	TGTGCCAGCAGCTCAACAGGGGTTAGCAATCAGCCCCAGCATTTT	CASSSTGVSNQPQHF
-	-	TRBV20-1	TRBJ2-4	TGCGCCGCGGGCGGTGTCAACATTCAGTACTTC	CAAGGVNIQYF
-	many	TRBV27	TRBJ2-7	TGTGCCAGCAGAACCGACAGGTCCTACGAGCAGTACTTC	CASRTDRSYEQYF
-	-	TRBV5-4	TRBJ2-4	TGTGCCAGCAGCTTGTCGGGGGTCGAAGGGAACATTCAGTACTTC	CASSLSGVEGNIQYF
TRBD1	-	TRBV19	TRBJ2-7	TGTGCCAGTAGTATAGGGACAGGGACTTTCTACGAGCAGTACTTC	CASSIGTGTFYEQYF
-	once	TRBV7-9	TRBJ2-1	TGTGCCAGCAGCTCGAGAATCGGGAGCAGCTCCTACAATGAGCAGTTCTTC	CASSSRIGSSSYNEQFF
TRBD1	-	TRBV5-1	TRBJ2-5	TGCGCCAGCAGCTCGACGGGGACAGGCTTCGAGGAGACCCAGTACTTC	CASSSTGTGFEETQYF
-	-	TRBV4-1	TRBJ1-3	TGCGCCAGCAGCCAAGACGGGACAAACCTCGAAAACACCATATATTTT	CASSQDGTNLENTIYF
-	few	TRBV6-5	TRBJ1-5	TGTGCCAGCAGTTACTCGAGCGTGGCCAATCAGCCCCAGCATTTT	CASSYSSVANQPQHF
-	-	TRBV9	TRBJ2-1	TGTGCCAGCAGCGTAAGGGGTAATGTCCAGGGATCCCTATACAATGAGCAGTTCTTC	CASSVRGNVQGSLYNEQFF
-	-	TRBV28	TRBJ2-7	TGTGCCAGCAGTTTATTCGGGCAGGGAAAGTACGAGCAGTACTTC	CASSLFGQGKYEQYF
TRBD1	once	TRBV30	TRBJ1-6	TGTGCCTGGACCGGGACAGGGGATAATTCACCCCTCCACTTT	CAWTGTGDNSPLHF
-	once	TRBV4-3	TRBJ1-6	TGCGCCAGCAAACAGGACTATCCCTATAATTCACCCCTCCACTTT	CASKQDYPYNSPLHF
-	-	TRBV14	TRBJ2-2	TGTGCCAGCAGCCAAGATCTCGCGGAGGGGAGGGAGCTGTTTTTT	CASSQDLAEGRELFF
-	-	TRBV18	TRBJ2-2	TGTGCCAGCTCACCCCCTGGGGGGACGAGAGGAACCGGGGAGCTGTTTTTT	CASSPPGGTRGTGELFF
-	-	TRBV3-1/TRBV3-2	TRBJ1-1	TGTGCCAGCACCACCGGGACAACTGAAGCTTTCTTT	CASTTGTTEAFF
TRBD2	-	TRBV25-1	TRBJ2-7	TGTGCCAGCAGTGAATCTGGAGGACTAGCGTTGAACGAGCAGTACTTC	CASSESGGLALNEQYF
-	-	TRBV5-1	TRBJ2-1	TGCGCCAGCAGCTCCCGGGGAGACAATGAGCAGTTCTTC	CASSSRGDNEQFF
-	-	TRBV20-1	TRBJ2-7	TGCAGTGCGATTAGAATCTACGAGCAGTACTTC	CSAIRIYEQYF
-	-	TRBV10-3	TRBJ1-6	TGTGCCATCAGTGAACAGTATAATTCACCCCTCCACTTT	CAISEQYNSPLHF
TRBD1	-	TRBV6-5	TRBJ2-7	TGTGCCAGCAGTACAGGGGTAAGATACGAGCAGTACTTC	CASSTGVRYEQYF
TRBD2	-	TRBV5-4	TRBJ2-5	TGTGCCAGCAGCTCCGGGACTAGCATAGAGACCCAGTACTTC	CASSSGTSIETQYF
-	once	TRBV28	TRBJ1-3	TGTGCCAGCAGTTTAATTGGGGCGGCTGGAAACACCATATATTTT	CASSLIGAAGNTIYF
TRBD2	-	TRBV14	TRBJ2-3	TGTGCCAGCAGCCCCAGGACTAGCGGGGCGGGGTCCAGGGATACGCAGTATTTT	CASSPRTSGAGSRDTQYF
TRBD2	-	TRBV7-2	TRBJ2-3	TGTGCCAGCAGCCCGTACGGACTAGCGGGAGGGCCCCCAGATACGCAGTATTTT	CASSPYGLAGGPPDTQYF
TRBD2	many	TRBV27	TRBJ2-3	TGTGCCAGCAATCCCGGGACTAGCATTGTCTCAGATACGCAGTATTTT	CASNPGTSIVSDTQYF
-	few	TRBV6-2/TRBV6-3	TRBJ2-7	TGTGCCAGCAGTTACTCCCAGGCGGGGGAGCAGTACTTC	CASSYSQAGEQYF
-	-	TRBV3-1/TRBV3-2	TRBJ2-7	TGTGCCAGCAGCCAGGCCGCATACGAGCAGTACTTC	CASSQAAYEQYF
-	-	TRBV9	TRBJ2-5	TGTGCCAGCAGCGTAGGTCTAGGAAATTACCAAGAGACCCAGTACTTC	CASSVGLGNYQETQYF
-	-	TRBV2	TRBJ1-6	TGTGCCAGCAGTGTTCAGGCGGGCTATAATTCACCCCTCCACTTT	CASSVQAGYNSPLHF